The rows below give T cell receptor beta chains drawn from one sample of a study of OX40 agonist ivuxolimab in advanced cancers. Repertoires were generated with immunoSEQ multiplex PCR, while TCRdb's copy carries only in-frame clones and drops some. The table shows about 55,000 clones, with approximately 83% occurring only once. Here the sequenced sample was CD4+ or CD8+ T cells sorted from blood, taken in a trial of the OX40 agonist ivuxolimab. Receptor source: an adult with an advanced solid tumor such as melanoma, head and neck, liver or kidney cancer. The CDR3 runs from the conserved cysteine through the conserved F or W. The order of the fields is clone size, V gene, J gene, D gene, CDR3 length, CDR3 DNA, CDR3 protein. A D gene is named only where the DNA matches it firmly. Only some rows state a clone size, as once, few, many or a class for expanded clones.

size: .; V: TRBV19; J: TRBJ1-4; D: .; length: 11; DNA: TGTGCCAGTAGGACAGGTGAAAAACTGTTTTTT; CDR3: CASRTGEKLFF
size: .; V: TRBV5-6; J: TRBJ2-5; D: .; length: 15; DNA: TGTGCCAGCAGCTTTAGGGGTAGAGGACAAGAGACCCAGTACTTC; CDR3: CASSFRGRGQETQYF
size: .; V: TRBV6-1; J: TRBJ2-4; D: .; length: 16; DNA: TGTGCCAGCAGTGAAGTTGGGACTCTAGCCAAAAACATTCAGTACTTC; CDR3: CASSEVGTLAKNIQYF
size: .; V: TRBV25-1; J: TRBJ2-7; D: TRBD1; length: 15; DNA: TGTGCCAGCAGTGAACCCGGGACAGGGGCCCACGAGCAGTACTTC; CDR3: CASSEPGTGAHEQYF
size: .; V: TRBV6-6; J: TRBJ1-3; D: .; length: 13; DNA: TGTGCCAGTACGAACCCGGGTGGAAACACCATATATTTT; CDR3: CASTNPGGNTIYF
size: .; V: TRBV19; J: TRBJ1-5; D: .; length: 15; DNA: TGTGCCAGTAGTATAGATCAGAGACCCAATCAGCCCCAGCATTTT; CDR3: CASSIDQRPNQPQHF
size: .; V: TRBV4-2; J: TRBJ2-5; D: .; length: 15; DNA: TGTGCCAGCAGCCAAGATGGATTCAGGGAAGAGACCCAGTACTTC; CDR3: CASSQDGFREETQYF
size: .; V: TRBV7-6; J: TRBJ1-4; D: .; length: 12; DNA: TGTGCCGTGGCGGGGGACAATGAAAAACTGTTTTTT; CDR3: CAVAGDNEKLFF
size: .; V: TRBV5-1; J: TRBJ2-2; D: .; length: 15; DNA: TGCGCCAGCAGCTTGGGTAGCGGGAACACCGGGGAGCTGTTTTTT; CDR3: CASSLGSGNTGELFF
size: .; V: TRBV5-1; J: TRBJ2-7; D: TRBD1; length: 15; DNA: TGCGCCAGCAATGAATTGGAGACAGGGGATCACGAGCAGTACTTC; CDR3: CASNELETGDHEQYF
size: once; V: TRBV27; J: TRBJ1-3; D: .; length: 15; DNA: TGTGCCAGCAGTTTACGGGAGGGGACTGGAAACACCATATATTTT; CDR3: CASSLREGTGNTIYF
size: .; V: TRBV29-1; J: TRBJ1-3; D: .; length: 11; DNA: TGCAGCGTACGTTCTGGAAACACCATATATTTT; CDR3: CSVRSGNTIYF
size: .; V: TRBV7-8; J: TRBJ2-7; D: TRBD1; length: 14; DNA: TGTGCCAGCAGCTTAGATCAGGGGGCCCGCGAGCAGTACTTC; CDR3: CASSLDQGAREQYF
size: .; V: TRBV28; J: TRBJ2-3; D: TRBD2; length: 15; DNA: TGTGCCAGCAGTTTAGTCGGGAGGGGGAGAGATACGCAGTATTTT; CDR3: CASSLVGRGRDTQYF
size: .; V: TRBV10-2; J: TRBJ2-3; D: .; length: 15; DNA: TGCGCCAGCAGTGAGTCGAGTTTAGACACAGATACGCAGTATTTT; CDR3: CASSESSLDTDTQYF
size: .; V: TRBV11-3; J: TRBJ2-1; D: TRBD2; length: 17; DNA: TGTGCCAGCAGCTTTGGGGCGGGAGGGAGCTCCTACAATGAGCAGTTCTTC; CDR3: CASSFGAGGSSYNEQFF
size: .; V: TRBV28; J: TRBJ2-7; D: .; length: 16; DNA: TGTGCCAGCAGTTTCCCCGGGACAATTAGCTCCTACGAGCAGTACTTC; CDR3: CASSFPGTISSYEQYF
size: .; V: TRBV18; J: TRBJ1-1; D: TRBD1; length: 13; DNA: TGTGCCAGCTCAACGACAGGGGACACTGAAGCTTTCTTT; CDR3: CASSTTGDTEAFF